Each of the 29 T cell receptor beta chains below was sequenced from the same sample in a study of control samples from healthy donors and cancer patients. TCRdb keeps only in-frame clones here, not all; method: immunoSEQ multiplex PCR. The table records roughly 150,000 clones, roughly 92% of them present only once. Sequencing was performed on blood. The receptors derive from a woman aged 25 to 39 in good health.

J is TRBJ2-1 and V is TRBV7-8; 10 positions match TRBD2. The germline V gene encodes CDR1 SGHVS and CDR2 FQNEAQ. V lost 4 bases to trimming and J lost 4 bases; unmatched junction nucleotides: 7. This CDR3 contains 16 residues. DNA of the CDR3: TGTGCCAGCAGCTGGGCAGAGCGGGAGGGGTACAATGAGCAGTTCTTC. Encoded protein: CASSWAEREGYNEQFF.

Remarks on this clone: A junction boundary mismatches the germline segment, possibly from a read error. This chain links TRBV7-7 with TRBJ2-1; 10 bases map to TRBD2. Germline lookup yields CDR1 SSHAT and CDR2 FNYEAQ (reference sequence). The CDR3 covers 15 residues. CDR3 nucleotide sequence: TGTGCTAGCAGCAAGCGGGAGGGGGTCTACAATGAGCAGTTCTTC. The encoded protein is CASSKREGVYNEQFF.

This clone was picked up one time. The CDR3 is CASSHPGTGAVNTIYF. CDR3 coding DNA: TGTGCCAGCAGTCATCCCGGGACAGGGGCTGTAAACACCATATATTTT. V is TRBV28 and J is TRBJ1-3, with TRBD1 matching 10 bases. The CDR3 has 16 residues. CDR1 is MDHEN and CDR2 is SYDVKM in the germline V gene. The V segment lost 5 bases and the J segment 6 bases; nucleotides outside the gene matches: 10. Full variable domain (rest looked up from reference TRBV28 and TRBJ1-3): DVKVTQSSRYLVKRTGEKVFLECVQDMDHENMFWYRQDPGLGLRLIYFSYDVKMKEKGDIPEGYSVSREKKERFSLILESASTNQTSMYLCASSHPGTGAVNTIYFGEGSWLTVV.

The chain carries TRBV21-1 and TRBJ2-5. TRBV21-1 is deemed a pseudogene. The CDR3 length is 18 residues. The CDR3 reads CASSKSPGPCTSQETQYF. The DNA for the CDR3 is TGTGCCAGCAGCAAAAGTCCGGGCCCATGTACCTCTCAAGAGACCCAGTACTTC.

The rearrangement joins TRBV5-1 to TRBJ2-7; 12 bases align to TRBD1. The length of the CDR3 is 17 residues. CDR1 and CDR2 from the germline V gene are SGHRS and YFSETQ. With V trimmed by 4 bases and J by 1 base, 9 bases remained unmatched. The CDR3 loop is CASSPGTGGSLSYEQYF. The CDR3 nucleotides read TGCGCCAGCAGCCCCGGGACAGGGGGCTCTCTGTCCTACGAGCAGTACTTC.

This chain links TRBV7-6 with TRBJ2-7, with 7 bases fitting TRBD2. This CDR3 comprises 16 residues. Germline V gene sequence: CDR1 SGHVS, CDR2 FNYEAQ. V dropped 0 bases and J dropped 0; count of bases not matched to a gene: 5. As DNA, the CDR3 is TGTGCCAGCAGCTTAGCGTGGTCTAGCGGCTCCTACGAGCAGTACTTC. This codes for CASSLAWSSGSYEQYF.

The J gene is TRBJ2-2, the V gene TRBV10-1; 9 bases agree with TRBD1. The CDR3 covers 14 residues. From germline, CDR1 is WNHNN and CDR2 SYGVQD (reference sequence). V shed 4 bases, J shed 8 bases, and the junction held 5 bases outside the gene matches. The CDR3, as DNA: TGCGCCAGCAGTGGGGACAGGGTAACAGGGGAGCTGTTTTTT. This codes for CASSGDRVTGELFF.

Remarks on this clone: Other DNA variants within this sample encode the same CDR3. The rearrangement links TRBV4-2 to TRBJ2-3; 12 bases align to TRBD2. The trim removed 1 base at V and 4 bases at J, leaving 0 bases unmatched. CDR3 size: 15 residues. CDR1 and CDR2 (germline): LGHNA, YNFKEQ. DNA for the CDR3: TGTGCCAGCAGCCAAGGACTAGCGGGAGCAGATACGCAGTATTTT. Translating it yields CASSQGLAGADTQYF.

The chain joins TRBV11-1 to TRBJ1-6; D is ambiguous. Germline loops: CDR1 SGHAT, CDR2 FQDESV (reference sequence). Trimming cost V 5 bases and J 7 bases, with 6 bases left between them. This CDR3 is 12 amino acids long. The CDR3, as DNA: TGTGCCAGCAGCAACAGAAATTCACCCCTCCACTTT. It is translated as CASSNRNSPLHF.

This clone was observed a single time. CDR3 region: CASSQVASNQPQHF. CDR3 coding DNA: TGTGCCAGCAGCCAGGTGGCTAGCAATCAGCCCCAGCATTTT. The rearrangement links TRBV4-2 to TRBJ1-5, with no clear D. CDR3 length: 14 residues. V lost 3 bases, J lost 0 bases, and 6 bases lay in between. Germline loops: CDR1 LGHNA, CDR2 YNFKEQ.

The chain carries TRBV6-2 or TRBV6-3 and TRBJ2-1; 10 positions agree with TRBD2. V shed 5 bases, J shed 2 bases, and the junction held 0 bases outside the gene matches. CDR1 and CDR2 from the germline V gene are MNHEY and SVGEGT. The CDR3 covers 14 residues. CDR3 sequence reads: CASSTSGTYNEQFF. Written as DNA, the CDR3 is TGTGCCAGCAGTACTAGCGGGACCTACAATGAGCAGTTCTTC.

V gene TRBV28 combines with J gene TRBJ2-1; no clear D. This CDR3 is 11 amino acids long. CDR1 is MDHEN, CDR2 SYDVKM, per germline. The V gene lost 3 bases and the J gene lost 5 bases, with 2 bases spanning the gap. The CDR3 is CASSLNNEQFF. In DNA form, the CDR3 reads TGTGCCAGCAGTTTGAACAATGAGCAGTTCTTC.

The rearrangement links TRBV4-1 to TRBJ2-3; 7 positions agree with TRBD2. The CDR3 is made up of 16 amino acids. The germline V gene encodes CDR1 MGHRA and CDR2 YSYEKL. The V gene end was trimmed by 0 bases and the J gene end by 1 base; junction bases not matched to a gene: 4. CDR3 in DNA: TGCGCCAGCAGCCAAGAGCCTAGCGGTCGCACAGATACGCAGTATTTT. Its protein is CASSQEPSGRTDTQYF.

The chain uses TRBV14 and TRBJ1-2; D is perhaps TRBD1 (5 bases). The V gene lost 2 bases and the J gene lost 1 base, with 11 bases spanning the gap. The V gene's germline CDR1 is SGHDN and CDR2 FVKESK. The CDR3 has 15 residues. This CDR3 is CASSQQRGGNYGYTF. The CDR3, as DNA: TGTGCCAGCAGCCAACAGCGGGGCGGTAACTATGGCTACACCTTC.

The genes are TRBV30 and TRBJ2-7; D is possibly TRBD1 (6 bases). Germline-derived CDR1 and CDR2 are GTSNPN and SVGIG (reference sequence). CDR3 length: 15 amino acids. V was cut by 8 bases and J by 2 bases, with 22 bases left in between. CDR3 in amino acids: CAVFPVDSLPYEQYF. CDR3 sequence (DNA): TGTGCCGTATTCCCGGTGGACAGCCTTCCCTACGAGCAGTACTTC.

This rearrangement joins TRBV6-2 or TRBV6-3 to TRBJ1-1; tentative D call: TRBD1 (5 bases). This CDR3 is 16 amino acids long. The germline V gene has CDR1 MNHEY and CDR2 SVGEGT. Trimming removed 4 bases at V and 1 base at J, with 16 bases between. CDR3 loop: CASSSPGGSQNTEAFF. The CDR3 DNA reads TGTGCCAGCAGTTCCCCGGGGGGATCTCAGAACACTGAAGCTTTCTTT.

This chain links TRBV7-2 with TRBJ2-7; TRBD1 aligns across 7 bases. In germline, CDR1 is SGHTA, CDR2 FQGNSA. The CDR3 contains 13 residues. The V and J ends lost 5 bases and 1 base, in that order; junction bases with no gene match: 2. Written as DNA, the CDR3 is TGTGCCAGCAGCCGGGACAGATCCTACGAGCAGTACTTC. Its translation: CASSRDRSYEQYF.

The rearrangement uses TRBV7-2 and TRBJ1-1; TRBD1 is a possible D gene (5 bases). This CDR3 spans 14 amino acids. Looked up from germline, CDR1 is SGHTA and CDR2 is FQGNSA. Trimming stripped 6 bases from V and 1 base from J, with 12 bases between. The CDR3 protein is CASRPSTGNTEAFF. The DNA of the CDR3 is TGTGCCAGCAGACCGAGTACAGGGAACACTGAAGCTTTCTTT.

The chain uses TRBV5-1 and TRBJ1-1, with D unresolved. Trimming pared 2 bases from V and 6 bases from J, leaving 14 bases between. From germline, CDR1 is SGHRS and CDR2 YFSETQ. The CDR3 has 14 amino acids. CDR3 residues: CASSLRVEVPEAFF. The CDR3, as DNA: TGCGCCAGCAGCTTACGGGTTGAAGTTCCTGAAGCTTTCTTT.

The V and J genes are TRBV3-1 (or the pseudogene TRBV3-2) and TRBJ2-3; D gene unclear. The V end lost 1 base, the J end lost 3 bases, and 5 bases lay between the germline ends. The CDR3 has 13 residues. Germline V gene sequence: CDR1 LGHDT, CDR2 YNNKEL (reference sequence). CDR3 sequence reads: CASSQVVTDTQYF. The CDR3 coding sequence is TGTGCCAGCAGCCAAGTAGTTACAGATACGCAGTATTTT.

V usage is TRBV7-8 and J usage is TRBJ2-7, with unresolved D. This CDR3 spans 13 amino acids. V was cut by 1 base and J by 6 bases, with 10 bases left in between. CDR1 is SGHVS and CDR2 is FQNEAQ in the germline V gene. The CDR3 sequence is CASSLVSGVEQYF. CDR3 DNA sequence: TGTGCCAGCAGCTTAGTGTCAGGTGTCGAGCAGTACTTC.

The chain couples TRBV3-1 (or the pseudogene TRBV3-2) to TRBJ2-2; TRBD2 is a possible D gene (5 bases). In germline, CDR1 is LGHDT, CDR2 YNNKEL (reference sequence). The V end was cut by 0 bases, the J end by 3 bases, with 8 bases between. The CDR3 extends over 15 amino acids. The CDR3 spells CASSQERTYTGELFF. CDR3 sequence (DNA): TGTGCCAGCAGCCAAGAACGGACTTACACCGGGGAGCTGTTTTTT.

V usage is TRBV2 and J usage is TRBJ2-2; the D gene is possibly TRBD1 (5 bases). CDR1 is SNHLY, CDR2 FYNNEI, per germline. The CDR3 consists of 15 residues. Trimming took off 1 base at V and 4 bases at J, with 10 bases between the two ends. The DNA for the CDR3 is TGTGCCAGCAGTGAAGTTGGCAGGGCCACCGGGGAGCTGTTTTTT. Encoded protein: CASSEVGRATGELFF.

CDR3 bases: TGTGCCAGCAGCTTAGGCGGCGTCACTCTCAGGGACTACACCTTC. Encoded protein: CASSLGGVTLRDYTF. This chain joins TRBV13 and TRBJ1-2; the D gene is possibly TRBD1 (5 bases). V was shortened by 0 bases and J by 10 bases, with 18 bases between the two germline ends. CDR1 is PRHDT, CDR2 FYEKMQ, per germline (reference sequence). This CDR3 contains 15 residues. The full variable domain, completed using reference TRBV13 and TRBJ1-2, is AAGVIQSPRHLIKEKRETATLKCYPIPRHDTVYWYQQGPGQDPQFLISFYEKMQSDKGSIPDRFSAQQFSDYHSELNMSSLELGDSALYFCASSLGGVTLRDYTFGSGTRLTVV.

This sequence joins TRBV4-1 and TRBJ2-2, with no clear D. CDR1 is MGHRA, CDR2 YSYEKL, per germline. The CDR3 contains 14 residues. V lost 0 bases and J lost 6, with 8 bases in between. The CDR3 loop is CASSQDWPAGELFF. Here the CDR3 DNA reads TGCGCCAGCAGCCAAGATTGGCCGGCCGGGGAGCTGTTTTTT.

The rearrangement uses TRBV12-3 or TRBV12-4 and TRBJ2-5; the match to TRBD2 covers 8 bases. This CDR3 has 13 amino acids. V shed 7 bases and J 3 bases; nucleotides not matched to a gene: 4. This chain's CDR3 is CASTPTSEETQYF. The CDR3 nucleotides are TGTGCCAGCACCCCGACTAGCGAAGAGACCCAGTACTTC.

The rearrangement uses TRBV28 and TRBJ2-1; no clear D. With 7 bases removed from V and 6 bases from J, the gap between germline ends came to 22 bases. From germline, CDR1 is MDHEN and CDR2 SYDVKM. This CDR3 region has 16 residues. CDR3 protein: CASITLAADGRNEQFF. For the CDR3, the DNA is TGTGCCAGCATCACCCTTGCCGCGGACGGCCGCAATGAGCAGTTCTTC.

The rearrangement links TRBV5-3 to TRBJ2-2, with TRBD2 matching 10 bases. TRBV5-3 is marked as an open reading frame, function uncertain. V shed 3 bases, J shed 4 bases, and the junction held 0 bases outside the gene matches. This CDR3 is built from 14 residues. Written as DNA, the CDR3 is TGTGCCAGAAGCTGGACTAGCGGCACCGGGGAGCTGTTTTTT. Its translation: CARSWTSGTGELFF.

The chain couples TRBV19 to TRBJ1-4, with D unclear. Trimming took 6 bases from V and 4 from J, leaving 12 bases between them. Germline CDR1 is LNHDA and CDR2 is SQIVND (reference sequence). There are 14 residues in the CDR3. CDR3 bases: TGTGCCAGTAGCACGGGAGGTGTTAATGAAAAACTGTTTTTT. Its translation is CASSTGGVNEKLFF.